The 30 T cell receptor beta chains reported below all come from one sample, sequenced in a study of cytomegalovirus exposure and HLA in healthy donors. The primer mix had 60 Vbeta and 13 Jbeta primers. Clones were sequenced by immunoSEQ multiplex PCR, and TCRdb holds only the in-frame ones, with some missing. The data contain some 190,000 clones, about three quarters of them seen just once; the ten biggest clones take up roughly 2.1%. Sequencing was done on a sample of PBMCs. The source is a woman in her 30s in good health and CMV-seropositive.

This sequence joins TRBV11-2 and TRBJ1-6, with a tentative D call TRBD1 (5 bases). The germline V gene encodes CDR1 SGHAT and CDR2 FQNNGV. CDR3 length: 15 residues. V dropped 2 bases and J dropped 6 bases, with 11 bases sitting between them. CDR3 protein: CASSLSGGANSPLHF. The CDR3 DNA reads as TGTGCCAGCAGCTTATCCGGAGGGGCTAATTCACCCCTCCACTTT.

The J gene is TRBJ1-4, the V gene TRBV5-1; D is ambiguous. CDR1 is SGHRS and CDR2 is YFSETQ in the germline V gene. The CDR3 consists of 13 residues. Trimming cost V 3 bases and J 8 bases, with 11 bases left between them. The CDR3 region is CASSSASGEKLFF. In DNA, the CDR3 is TGCGCCAGCAGCTCTGCGAGCGGGGAAAAACTGTTTTTT.

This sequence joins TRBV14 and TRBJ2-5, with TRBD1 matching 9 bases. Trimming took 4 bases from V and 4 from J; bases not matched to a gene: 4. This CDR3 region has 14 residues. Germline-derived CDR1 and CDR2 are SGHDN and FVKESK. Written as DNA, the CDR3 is TGTGCCAGCAGCCCCAGACAGGGGGGAGAGACCCAGTACTTC. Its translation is CASSPRQGGETQYF.

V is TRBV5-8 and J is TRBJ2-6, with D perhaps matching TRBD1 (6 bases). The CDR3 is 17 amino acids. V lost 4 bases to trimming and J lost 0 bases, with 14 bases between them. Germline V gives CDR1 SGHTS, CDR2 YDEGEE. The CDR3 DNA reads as TGTGCCAGCAGCACCGGGACACAATTCTCTGGGGCCAACGTCCTGACTTTC. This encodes CASSTGTQFSGANVLTF.

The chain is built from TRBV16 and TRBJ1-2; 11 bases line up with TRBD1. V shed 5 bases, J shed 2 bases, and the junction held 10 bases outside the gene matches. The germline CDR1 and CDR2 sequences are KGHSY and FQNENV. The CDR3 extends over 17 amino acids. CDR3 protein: CASSSRTGGAGNYGYTF. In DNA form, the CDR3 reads TGTGCCAGCAGCTCCCGGACAGGGGGCGCGGGAAACTATGGCTACACCTTC.

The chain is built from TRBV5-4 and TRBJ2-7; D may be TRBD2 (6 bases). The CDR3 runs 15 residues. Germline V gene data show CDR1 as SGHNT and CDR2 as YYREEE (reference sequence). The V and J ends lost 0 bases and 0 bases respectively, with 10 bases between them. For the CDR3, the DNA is TGTGCCAGCAGCTTGGCGGGAGCCCTCTCCTACGAGCAGTACTTC. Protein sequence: CASSLAGALSYEQYF.

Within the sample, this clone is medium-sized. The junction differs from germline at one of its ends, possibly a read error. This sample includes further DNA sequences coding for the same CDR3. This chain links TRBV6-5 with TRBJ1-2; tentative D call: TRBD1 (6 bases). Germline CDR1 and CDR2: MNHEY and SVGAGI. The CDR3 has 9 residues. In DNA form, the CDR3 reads TGTGCCAGCAGTTACGGGGGCGCCTTC. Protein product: CASSYGGAF.

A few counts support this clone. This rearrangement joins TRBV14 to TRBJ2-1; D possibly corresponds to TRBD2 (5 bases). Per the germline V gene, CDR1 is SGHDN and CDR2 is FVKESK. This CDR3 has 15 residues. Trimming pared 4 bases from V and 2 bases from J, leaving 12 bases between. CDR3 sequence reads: CASSPNRGPYNEQFF. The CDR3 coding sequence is TGTGCCAGCAGCCCGAATCGAGGGCCCTACAATGAGCAGTTCTTC.

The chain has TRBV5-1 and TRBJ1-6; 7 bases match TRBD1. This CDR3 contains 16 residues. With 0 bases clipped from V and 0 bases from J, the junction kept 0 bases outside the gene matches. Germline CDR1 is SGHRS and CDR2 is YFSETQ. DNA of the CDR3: TGCGCCAGCAGCTTGGGGGACAGCTCCTATAATTCACCCCTCCACTTT. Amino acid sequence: CASSLGDSSYNSPLHF. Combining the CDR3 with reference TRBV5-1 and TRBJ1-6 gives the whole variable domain KAGVTQTPRYLIKTRGQQVTLSCSPISGHRSVSWYQQTPGQGLQFLFEYFSETQRNKGNFPGRFSGRQFSNSRSEMNVSTLELGDSALYLCASSLGDSSYNSPLHFGNGTRLTVT.

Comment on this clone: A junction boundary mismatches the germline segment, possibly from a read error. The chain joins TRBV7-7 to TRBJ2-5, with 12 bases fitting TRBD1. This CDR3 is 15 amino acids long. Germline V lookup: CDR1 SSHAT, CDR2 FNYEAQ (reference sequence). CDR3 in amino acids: CASSFGTGGFETQYF. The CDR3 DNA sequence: TGTGCTAGCAGCTTCGGGACAGGGGGCTTTGAGACCCAGTACTTC.

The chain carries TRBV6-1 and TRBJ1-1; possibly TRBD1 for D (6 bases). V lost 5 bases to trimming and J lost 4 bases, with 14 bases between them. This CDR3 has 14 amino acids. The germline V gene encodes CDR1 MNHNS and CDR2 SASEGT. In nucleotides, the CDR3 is TGTGCCAGCAGTCCACAGGGCTCGGTCACTGAAGCTTTCTTT. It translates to CASSPQGSVTEAFF.

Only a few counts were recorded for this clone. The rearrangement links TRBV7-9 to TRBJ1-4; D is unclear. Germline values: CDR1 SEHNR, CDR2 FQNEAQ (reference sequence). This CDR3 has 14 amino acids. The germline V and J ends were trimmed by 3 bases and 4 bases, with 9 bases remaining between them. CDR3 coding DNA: TGTGCCAGCAGCTTTGGGTCGGGTAATGAAAAACTGTTTTTT. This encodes CASSFGSGNEKLFF.

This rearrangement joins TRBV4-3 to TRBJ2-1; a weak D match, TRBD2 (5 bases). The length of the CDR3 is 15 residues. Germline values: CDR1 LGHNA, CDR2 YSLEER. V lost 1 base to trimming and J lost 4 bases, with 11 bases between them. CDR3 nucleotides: TGCGCCAGCAGCCAAGTGCGGGCGGCTTACAATGAGCAGTTCTTC. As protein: CASSQVRAAYNEQFF.

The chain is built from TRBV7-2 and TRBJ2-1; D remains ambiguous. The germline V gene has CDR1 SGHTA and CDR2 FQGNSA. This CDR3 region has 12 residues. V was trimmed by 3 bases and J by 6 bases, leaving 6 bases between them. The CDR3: CASSFPSNEQFF. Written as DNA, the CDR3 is TGTGCCAGCAGCTTCCCATCCAATGAGCAGTTCTTC.

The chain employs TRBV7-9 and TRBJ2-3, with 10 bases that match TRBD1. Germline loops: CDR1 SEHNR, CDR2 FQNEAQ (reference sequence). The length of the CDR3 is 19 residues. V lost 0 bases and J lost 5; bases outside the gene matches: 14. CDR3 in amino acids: CASSLATGTGVLRRDTQYF. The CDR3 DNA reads TGTGCCAGCAGCTTAGCGACCGGGACAGGGGTGCTACGGAGAGATACGCAGTATTTT.

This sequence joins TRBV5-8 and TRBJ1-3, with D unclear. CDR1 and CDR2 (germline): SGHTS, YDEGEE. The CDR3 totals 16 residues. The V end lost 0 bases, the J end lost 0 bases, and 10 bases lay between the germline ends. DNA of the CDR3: TGTGCCAGCAGCTTGGCCGGCGGCATCTCTGGAAACACCATATATTTT. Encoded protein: CASSLAGGISGNTIYF.

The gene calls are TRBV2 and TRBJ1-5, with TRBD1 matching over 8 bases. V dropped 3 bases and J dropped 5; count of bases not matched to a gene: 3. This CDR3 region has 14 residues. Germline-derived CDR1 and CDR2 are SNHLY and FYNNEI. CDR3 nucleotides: TGTGCCAGCAGTGAGACAGGGGCCGATCAGCCCCAGCATTTT. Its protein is CASSETGADQPQHF.

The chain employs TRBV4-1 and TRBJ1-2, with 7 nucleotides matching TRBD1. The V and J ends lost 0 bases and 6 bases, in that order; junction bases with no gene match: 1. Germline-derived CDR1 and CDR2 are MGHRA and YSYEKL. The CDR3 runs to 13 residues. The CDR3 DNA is TGCGCCAGCAGCCAAGACAGGGGGGATGGCTACACCTTC. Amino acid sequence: CASSQDRGDGYTF.

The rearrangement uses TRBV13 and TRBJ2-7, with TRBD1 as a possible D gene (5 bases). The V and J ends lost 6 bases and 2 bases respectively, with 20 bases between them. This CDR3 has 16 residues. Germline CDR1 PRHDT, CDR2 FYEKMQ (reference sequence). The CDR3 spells CASSFAGSLDPYEQYF. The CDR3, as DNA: TGTGCCAGCAGTTTCGCAGGGTCTTTAGATCCCTACGAGCAGTACTTC.

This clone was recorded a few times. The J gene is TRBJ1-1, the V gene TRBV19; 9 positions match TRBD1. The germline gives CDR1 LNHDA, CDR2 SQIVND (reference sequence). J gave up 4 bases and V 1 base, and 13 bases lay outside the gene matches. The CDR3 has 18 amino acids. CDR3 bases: TGTGCCAGTAGTATAGGCAGGCTGGGACAGGGCGCCGTCACTGAAGCTTTCTTT. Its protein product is CASSIGRLGQGAVTEAFF.

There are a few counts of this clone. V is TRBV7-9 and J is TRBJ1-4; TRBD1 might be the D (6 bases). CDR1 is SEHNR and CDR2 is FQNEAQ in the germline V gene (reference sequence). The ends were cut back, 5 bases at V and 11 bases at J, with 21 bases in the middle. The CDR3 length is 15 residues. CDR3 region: CASSPIGTPMAKLFF. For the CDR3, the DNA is TGTGCCAGCAGCCCCATTGGGACACCGATGGCTAAACTGTTTTTT.

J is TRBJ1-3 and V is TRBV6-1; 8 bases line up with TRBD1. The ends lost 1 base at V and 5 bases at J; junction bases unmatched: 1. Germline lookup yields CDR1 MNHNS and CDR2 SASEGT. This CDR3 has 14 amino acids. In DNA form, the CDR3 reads TGTGCCAGCAGTGAAGGGACAGGGCGAAACACCATATATTTT. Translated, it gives CASSEGTGRNTIYF.

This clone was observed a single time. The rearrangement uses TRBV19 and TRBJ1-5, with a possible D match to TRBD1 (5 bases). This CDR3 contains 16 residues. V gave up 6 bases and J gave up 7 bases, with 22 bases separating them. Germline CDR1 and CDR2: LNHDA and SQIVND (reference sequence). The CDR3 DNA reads TGTGCCAGTAGAACCCGGACAATGAGGGGAGGACAGCCCCAGCATTTT. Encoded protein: CASRTRTMRGGQPQHF.

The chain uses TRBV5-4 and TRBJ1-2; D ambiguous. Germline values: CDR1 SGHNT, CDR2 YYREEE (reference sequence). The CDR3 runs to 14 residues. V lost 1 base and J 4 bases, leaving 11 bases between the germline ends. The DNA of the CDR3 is TGTGCCAGCAGCTTGAAGGCAGGCATCTATGGCTACACCTTC. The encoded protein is CASSLKAGIYGYTF.

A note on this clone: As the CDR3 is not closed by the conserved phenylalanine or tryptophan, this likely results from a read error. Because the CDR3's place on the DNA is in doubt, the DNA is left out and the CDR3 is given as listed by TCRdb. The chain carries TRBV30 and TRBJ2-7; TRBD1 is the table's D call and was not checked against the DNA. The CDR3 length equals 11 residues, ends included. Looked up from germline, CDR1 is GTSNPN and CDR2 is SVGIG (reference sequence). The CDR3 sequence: CAWSVGTGWGL.

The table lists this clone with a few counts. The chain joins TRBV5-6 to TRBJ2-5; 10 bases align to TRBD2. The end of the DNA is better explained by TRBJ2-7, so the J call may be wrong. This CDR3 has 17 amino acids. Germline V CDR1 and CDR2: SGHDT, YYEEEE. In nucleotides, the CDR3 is TGTGCCAGCAGCTTGGGGGTTAGCGGGAGGAGCGAGGACGAGCAGTACTTC. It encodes CASSLGVSGRSEDEQYF.

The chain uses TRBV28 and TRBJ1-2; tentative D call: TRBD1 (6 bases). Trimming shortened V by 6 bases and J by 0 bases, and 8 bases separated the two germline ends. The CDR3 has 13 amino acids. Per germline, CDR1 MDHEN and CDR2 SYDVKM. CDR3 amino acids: CASRRGTNYGYTF. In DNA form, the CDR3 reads TGTGCCAGCAGGAGGGGGACTAACTATGGCTACACCTTC.

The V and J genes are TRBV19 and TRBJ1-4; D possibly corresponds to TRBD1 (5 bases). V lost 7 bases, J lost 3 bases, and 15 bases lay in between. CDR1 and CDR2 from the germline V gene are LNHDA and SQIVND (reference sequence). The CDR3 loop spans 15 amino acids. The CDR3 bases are TGTGCCAGTAAAGATCTAGGAGGGGCTAATGAAAAACTGTTTTTT. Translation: CASKDLGGANEKLFF.

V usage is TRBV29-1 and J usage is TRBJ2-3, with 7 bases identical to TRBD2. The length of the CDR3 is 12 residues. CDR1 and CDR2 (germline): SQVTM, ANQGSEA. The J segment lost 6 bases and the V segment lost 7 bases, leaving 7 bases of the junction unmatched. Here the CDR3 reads CSAHGGSDTQYF. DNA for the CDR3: TGCAGCGCCCACGGGGGGTCGGATACGCAGTATTTT.

Here the CDR3 reads CASNGPGTGGQPQHF. CDR3 DNA: TGTGCCAGCAACGGTCCCGGGACAGGGGGACAGCCCCAGCATTTT. The chain carries TRBV28 and TRBJ1-5, with 11 positions matching TRBD1. The CDR3 contains 15 residues. The V gene end was trimmed by 7 bases and the J gene end by 7 bases; junction bases not matched to a gene: 9. Germline assignment: CDR1 MDHEN and CDR2 SYDVKM. The variable domain in full, with the rest retrieved from reference TRBV28 and TRBJ1-5, is DVKVTQSSRYLVKRTGEKVFLECVQDMDHENMFWYRQDPGLGLRLIYFSYDVKMKEKGDIPEGYSVSREKKERFSLILESASTNQTSMYLCASNGPGTGGQPQHFGDGTRLSIL.